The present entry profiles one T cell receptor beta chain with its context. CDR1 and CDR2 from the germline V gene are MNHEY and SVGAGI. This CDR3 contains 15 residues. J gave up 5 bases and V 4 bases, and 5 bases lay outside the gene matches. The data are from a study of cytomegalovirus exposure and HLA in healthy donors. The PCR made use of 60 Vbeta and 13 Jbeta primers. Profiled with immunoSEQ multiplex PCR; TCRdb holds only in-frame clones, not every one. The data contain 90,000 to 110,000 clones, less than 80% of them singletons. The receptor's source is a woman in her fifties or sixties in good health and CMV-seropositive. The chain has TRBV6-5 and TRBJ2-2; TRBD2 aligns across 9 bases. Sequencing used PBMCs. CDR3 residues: CASSSGLAWTGELFF. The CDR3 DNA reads TGTGCCAGCAGTTCGGGACTAGCATGGACCGGGGAGCTGTTTTTT.